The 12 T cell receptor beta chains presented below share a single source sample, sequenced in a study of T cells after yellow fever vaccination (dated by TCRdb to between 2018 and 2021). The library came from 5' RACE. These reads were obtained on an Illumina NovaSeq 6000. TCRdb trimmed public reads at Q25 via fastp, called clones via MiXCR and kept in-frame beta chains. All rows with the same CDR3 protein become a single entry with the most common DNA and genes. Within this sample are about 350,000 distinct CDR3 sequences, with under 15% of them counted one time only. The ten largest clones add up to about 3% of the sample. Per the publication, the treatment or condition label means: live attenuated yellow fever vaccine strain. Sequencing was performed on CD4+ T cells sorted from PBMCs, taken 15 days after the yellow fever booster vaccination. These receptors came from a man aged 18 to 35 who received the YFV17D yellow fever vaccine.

The DNA for the CDR3 is TGTGCCAGCAGCAATTTATATGGCGGAAGCTATGGCTACACCTTC. It encodes CASSNLYGGSYGYTF. The V and J genes are TRBV7-2 and TRBJ1-2, with no clear D. This CDR3 region has 15 residues. Germline lookup yields CDR1 SGHTA and CDR2 FQGNSA. V lost 5 bases, J lost 4 bases, and 17 bases lay in between.

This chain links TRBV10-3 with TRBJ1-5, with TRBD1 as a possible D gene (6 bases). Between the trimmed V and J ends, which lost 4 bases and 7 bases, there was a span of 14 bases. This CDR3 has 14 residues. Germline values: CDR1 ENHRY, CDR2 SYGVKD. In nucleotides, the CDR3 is TGTGCCATCAGTGCCGGGACCGGGGGCCAGCCCCAGCATTTT. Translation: CAISAGTGGQPQHF.

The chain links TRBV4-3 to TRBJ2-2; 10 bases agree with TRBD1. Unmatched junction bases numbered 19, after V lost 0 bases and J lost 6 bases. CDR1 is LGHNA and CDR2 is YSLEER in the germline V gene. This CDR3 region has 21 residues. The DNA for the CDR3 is TGCGCCAGCAGCCAAGATCGCCCCGGGATTATGGGAGACAGGGGGCCCGGGGAGCTGTTTTTT. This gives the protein CASSQDRPGIMGDRGPGELFF.

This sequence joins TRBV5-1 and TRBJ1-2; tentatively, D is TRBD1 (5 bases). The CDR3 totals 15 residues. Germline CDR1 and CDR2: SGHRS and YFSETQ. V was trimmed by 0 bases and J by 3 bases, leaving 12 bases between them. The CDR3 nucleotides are TGCGCCAGCAGCTTGGTCCAGGGAAAGGACTATGGCTACACCTTC. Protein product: CASSLVQGKDYGYTF.

CDR3 protein: CASSFTPGPNSPLHF. As DNA, the CDR3 is TGTGCCAGCAGCTTTACACCGGGGCCTAATTCACCCCTCCACTTT. The chain combines TRBV5-5 with TRBJ1-6, with D possibly being TRBD1 (5 bases). CDR1 is SGHKS and CDR2 is YYEKEE in the germline V gene (reference sequence). CDR3 length: 15 residues. V was trimmed by 2 bases and J by 6 bases, leaving 12 bases between them.

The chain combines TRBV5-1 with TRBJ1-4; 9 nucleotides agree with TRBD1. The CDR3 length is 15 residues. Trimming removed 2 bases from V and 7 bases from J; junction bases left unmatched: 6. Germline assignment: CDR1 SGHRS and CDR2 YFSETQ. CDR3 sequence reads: CASSFTGGIGEKLFF. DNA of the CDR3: TGCGCCAGCAGCTTCACAGGGGGCATTGGTGAAAAACTGTTTTTT. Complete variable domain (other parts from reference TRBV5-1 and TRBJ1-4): KAGVTQTPRYLIKTRGQQVTLSCSPISGHRSVSWYQQTPGQGLQFLFEYFSETQRNKGNFPGRFSGRQFSNSRSEMNVSTLELGDSALYLCASSFTGGIGEKLFFGSGTQLSVL.

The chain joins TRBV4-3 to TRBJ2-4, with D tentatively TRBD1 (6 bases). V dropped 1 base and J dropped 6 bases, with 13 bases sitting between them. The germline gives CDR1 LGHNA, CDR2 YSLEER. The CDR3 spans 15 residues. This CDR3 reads CASSQAPGHPNIQYF. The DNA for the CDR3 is TGCGCCAGCAGCCAAGCGCCGGGACACCCAAACATTCAGTACTTC.

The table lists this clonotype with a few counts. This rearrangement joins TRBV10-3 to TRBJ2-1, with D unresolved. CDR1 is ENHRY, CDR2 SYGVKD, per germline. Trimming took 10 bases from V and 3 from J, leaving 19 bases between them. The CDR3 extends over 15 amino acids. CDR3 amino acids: CATEEDPWDYNEQFF. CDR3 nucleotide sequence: TGTGCCACTGAGGAAGACCCATGGGACTACAATGAGCAGTTCTTC.

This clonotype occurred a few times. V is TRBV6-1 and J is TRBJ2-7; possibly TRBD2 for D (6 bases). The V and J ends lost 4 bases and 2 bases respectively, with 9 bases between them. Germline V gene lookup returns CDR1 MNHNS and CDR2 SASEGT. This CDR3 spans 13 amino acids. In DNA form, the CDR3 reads TGTGCCAGCAGTGGGGAGCGGGCCTACGAGCAGTACGTC. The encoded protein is CASSGERAYEQYV.

The CDR3 loop is CASSYSAGGAIYGYTF. The CDR3 DNA sequence: TGTGCCAGCAGTTACTCGGCCGGGGGCGCAATCTATGGCTACACCTTC. The rearrangement links TRBV6-2 or TRBV6-3 to TRBJ1-2; TRBD1 is a possible D gene (6 bases). The germline CDR1 and CDR2 sequences are MNHEY and SVGEGT. V was trimmed by 0 bases and J by 4 bases, leaving 15 bases between them. This CDR3 comprises 16 residues.

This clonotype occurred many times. CDR3 loop: CASRDGDTGELFF. In DNA, the CDR3 is TGCGCCAGCAGGGACGGAGATACCGGGGAGCTGTTTTTT. V gene TRBV5-1 combines with J gene TRBJ2-2; D is undetermined. CDR3 length: 13 amino acids. Trimming stripped 5 bases from V and 5 bases from J, with 10 bases between. The germline gives CDR1 SGHRS, CDR2 YFSETQ.

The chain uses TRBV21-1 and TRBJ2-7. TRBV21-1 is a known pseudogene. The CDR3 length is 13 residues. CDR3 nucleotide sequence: TGTGCCAGCTTCCACGAGAGCTCCTACGAGCAGTACGTC. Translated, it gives CASFHESSYEQYV.